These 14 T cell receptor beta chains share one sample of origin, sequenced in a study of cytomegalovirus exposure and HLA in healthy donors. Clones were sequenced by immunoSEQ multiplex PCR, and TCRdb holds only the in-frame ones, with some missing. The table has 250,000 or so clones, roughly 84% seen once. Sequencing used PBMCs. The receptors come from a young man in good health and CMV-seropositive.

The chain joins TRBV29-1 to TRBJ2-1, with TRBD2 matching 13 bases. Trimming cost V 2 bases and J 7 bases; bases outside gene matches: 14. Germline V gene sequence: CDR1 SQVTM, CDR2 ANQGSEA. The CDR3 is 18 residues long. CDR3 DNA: TGCAGCGTTGAATCTCCGGGACTAGCGGGACCGATTGGGAATGAGCAGTTCTTC. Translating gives CSVESPGLAGPIGNEQFF.

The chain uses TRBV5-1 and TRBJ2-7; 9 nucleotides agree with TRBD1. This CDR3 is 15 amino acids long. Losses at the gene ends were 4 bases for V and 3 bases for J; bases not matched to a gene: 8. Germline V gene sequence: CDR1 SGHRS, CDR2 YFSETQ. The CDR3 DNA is TGCGCCAGCAGCCGGAACCCGGGACAGGGCTACGAGCAGTACTTC. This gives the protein CASSRNPGQGYEQYF.

CDR3: CASSPPRTYEQYF. The CDR3 DNA reads TGTGCCAGCTCACCACCTAGGACCTACGAGCAGTACTTC. The chain carries TRBV18 and TRBJ2-7; no firm D call. In germline, CDR1 is KGHSH, CDR2 LQKENI. The CDR3 contains 13 residues. V was cut by 0 bases and J by 2 bases, with 5 bases left in between.

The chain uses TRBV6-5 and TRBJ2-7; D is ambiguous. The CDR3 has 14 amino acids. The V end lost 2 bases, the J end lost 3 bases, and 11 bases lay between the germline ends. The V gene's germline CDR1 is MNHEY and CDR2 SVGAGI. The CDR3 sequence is CASSYAAEVYEQYF. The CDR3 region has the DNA TGTGCCAGCAGTTACGCCGCAGAGGTCTACGAGCAGTACTTC.

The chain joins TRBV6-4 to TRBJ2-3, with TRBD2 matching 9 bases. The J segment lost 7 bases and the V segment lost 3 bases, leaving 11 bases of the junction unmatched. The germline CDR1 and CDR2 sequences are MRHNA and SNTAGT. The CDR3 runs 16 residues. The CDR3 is CASSERAGGLVNTQYF. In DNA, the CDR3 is TGTGCCAGCAGTGAACGAGCGGGAGGCCTAGTTAATACGCAGTATTTT.

CDR3 protein: CASSLVGNEQFF. Here the CDR3 DNA reads TGTGCCAGCAGCTTAGTGGGGAATGAGCAGTTCTTC. J is TRBJ2-1 and V is TRBV7-9; D remains ambiguous. This CDR3 spans 12 amino acids. The V end lost 1 base, the J end lost 7 bases, and 5 bases lay between the germline ends. Germline V gene lookup returns CDR1 SEHNR and CDR2 FQNEAQ (reference sequence).

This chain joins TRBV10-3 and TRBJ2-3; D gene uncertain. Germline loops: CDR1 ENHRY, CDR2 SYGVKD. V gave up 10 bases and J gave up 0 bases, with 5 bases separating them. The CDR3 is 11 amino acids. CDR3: CATVSTDTQYF. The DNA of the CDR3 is TGTGCCACCGTAAGCACAGATACGCAGTATTTT.

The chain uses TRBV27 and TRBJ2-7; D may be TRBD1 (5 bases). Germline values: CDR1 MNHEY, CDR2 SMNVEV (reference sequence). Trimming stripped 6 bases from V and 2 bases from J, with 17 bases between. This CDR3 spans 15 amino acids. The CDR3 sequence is CASSLGHPTAYEQYF. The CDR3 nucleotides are TGTGCCAGCAGCTTAGGACATCCGACAGCCTACGAGCAGTACTTC.

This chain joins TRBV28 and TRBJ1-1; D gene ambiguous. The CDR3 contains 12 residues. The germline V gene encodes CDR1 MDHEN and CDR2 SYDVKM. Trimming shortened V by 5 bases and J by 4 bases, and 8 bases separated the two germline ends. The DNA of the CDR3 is TGTGCCAGCAGTGATTCGGGCACTGAAGCTTTCTTT. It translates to CASSDSGTEAFF.

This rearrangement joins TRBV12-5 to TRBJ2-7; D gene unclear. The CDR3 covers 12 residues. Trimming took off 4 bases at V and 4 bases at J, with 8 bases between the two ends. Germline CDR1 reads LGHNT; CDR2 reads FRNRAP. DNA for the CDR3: TGTGCTAGTGGTTCGGTCCATTACGAGCAGTACTTC. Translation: CASGSVHYEQYF. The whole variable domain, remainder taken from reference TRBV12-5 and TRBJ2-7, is DARVTQTPRHKVTEMGQEVTMRCQPILGHNTVFWYRQTMMQGLELLAYFRNRAPLDDSGMPKDRFSAEMPDATLATLKIQPSEPRDSAVYFCASGSVHYEQYFGPGTRLTVT.

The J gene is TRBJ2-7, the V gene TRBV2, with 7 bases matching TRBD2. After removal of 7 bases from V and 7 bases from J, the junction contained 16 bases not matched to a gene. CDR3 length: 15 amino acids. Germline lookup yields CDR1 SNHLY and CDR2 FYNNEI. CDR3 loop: CASTLLGRAMNEQYF. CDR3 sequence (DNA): TGTGCCAGCACCCTGTTAGGGAGGGCAATGAATGAGCAGTACTTC. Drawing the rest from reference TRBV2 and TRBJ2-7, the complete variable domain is EPEVTQTPSHQVTQMGQEVILRCVPISNHLYFYWYRQILGQKVEFLVSFYNNEISEKSEIFDDQFSVERPDGSNFTLKIRSTKLEDSAMYFCASTLLGRAMNEQYFGPGTRLTVT.

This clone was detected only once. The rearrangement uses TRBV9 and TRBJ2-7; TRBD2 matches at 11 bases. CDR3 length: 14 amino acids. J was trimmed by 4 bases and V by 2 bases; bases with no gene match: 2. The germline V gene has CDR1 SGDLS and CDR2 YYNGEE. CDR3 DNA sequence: TGTGCCAGCAGCGTGGGGACTAGCGGTTACGAGCAGTACTTC. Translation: CASSVGTSGYEQYF.

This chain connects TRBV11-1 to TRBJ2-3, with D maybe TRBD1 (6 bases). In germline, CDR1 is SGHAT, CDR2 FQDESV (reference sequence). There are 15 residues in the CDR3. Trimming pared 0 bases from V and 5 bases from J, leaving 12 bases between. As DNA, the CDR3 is TGTGCCAGCAGCTTAGCCAGGGGATCGGGAGATACGCAGTATTTT. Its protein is CASSLARGSGDTQYF. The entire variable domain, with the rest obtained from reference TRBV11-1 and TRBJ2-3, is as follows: EAEVAQSPRYKITEKSQAVAFWCDPISGHATLYWYRQILGQGPELLVQFQDESVVDDSQLPKDRFSAERLKGVDSTLKIQPAELGDSAMYLCASSLARGSGDTQYFGPGTRLTVL.

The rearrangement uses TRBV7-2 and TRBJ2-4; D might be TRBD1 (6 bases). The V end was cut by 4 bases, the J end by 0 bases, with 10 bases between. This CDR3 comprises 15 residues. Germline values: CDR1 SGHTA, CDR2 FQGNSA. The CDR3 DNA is TGTGCCAGCAGCTCACAGGGTCTAGCCAAAAACATTCAGTACTTC. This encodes CASSSQGLAKNIQYF.